The clone carrying this TCR beta chain occurred a few times. As yet, its antigen is unknown. There are 14 residues in the CDR3. Trimming left V 7 bases short and J 7 bases short, with 19 bases between. Germline CDR1 SEHNR, CDR2 FQNEAQ (reference sequence). 13 Jbeta primers and 60 Vbeta primers were used for the PCR. The assay was immunoSEQ multiplex PCR, and TCRdb's table has in-frame clones only and misses some. This repertoire shows over 95,000 clones, about 78% found once; its top ten account for over 3%. The record originates from a study of cytomegalovirus exposure and HLA in healthy donors. The wider study: Caucasian-associated ancestry cluster membership applied to under 85% of around 400 genotyped donors.

Study results and caveats: Productive rates of about 90% or about 30% were seen for most TCR beta V segments in an earlier analysis. Highest at DRB1 and lowest at HLA-C, TCR association rates differed among HLA loci in a later analysis.

Donors sampled were nominally healthy, though unrecorded immune exposures were likely. The rearrangement links TRBV7-9 to TRBJ1-1, with D perhaps TRBD1 (5 bases). Material: PBMCs. The clonotype comes from a man aged 40-50 years in good health and CMV-seronegative. DNA for the CDR3: TGTGCCAGCACCATACAAGGAGGGGAACTTGAAGCTTTCTTT. It yields the protein CASTIQGGELEAFF.